One sample yielded the 20 T cell receptor beta chains listed below, sequenced in a study of blood T cell repertoires in COVID-19 (dated by TCRdb to between 2020 and 2021). The library was made by the immunoSEQ multiplex PCR assay. Entries here come from immuneACCESS through TCRdb and include only in-frame sequences with V and J called. Some clones fail to appear in such tables; in the studies checked, an unresolved V gene covers under half of the shortfall, and the cause of the remainder is unknown. Here the sample has about 140,000 clones; around nine tenths occur a single time. Of the sample, 2.5% to 3% is held by the ten largest clones. Sequenced: peripheral blood. The receptor source for this set is a man in his sixties with active or convalescent COVID-19.

The rearrangement links TRBV7-2 to TRBJ1-2; 8 positions match TRBD1. CDR3 size: 13 residues. V shed 2 bases and J 6 bases; nucleotides not matched to a gene: 2. Germline V gene lookup returns CDR1 SGHTA and CDR2 FQGNSA. CDR3 DNA: TGTGCCAGCAGCTTAAACAGGGGGGATGGCTACACCTTC. It yields the protein CASSLNRGDGYTF.

This rearrangement joins TRBV19 to TRBJ1-5; the D is unclear. This CDR3 has 14 amino acids. The germline V and J ends were trimmed by 5 bases and 0 bases, with 8 bases remaining between them. CDR1 is LNHDA and CDR2 is SQIVND in the germline V gene (reference sequence). CDR3 in amino acids: CASSLTLSNQPQHF. In DNA, the CDR3 is TGTGCCAGTAGTTTGACACTTAGCAATCAGCCCCAGCATTTT.

The rearrangement links TRBV5-1 to TRBJ2-5, with 9 bases fitting TRBD2. V dropped 0 bases and J dropped 5; count of bases not matched to a gene: 5. Germline values: CDR1 SGHRS, CDR2 YFSETQ. This CDR3 region has 15 residues. This CDR3 reads CASSLAAGGQETQYF. Written as DNA, the CDR3 is TGCGCCAGCAGCTTGGCCGCGGGGGGGCAGGAGACCCAGTACTTC. Complete variable domain (other parts from reference TRBV5-1 and TRBJ2-5): KAGVTQTPRYLIKTRGQQVTLSCSPISGHRSVSWYQQTPGQGLQFLFEYFSETQRNKGNFPGRFSGRQFSNSRSEMNVSTLELGDSALYLCASSLAAGGQETQYFGPGTRLLVL.

This chain's CDR3 is CASRGQGGTDTQYF. In DNA form, the CDR3 reads TGTGCCAGCAGAGGACAGGGTGGGACAGATACGCAGTATTTT. V gene TRBV2 combines with J gene TRBJ2-3; 8 nucleotides agree with TRBD1. V lost 6 bases and J lost 3; bases outside the gene matches: 5. The CDR3 is made up of 14 amino acids. Germline V lookup: CDR1 SNHLY, CDR2 FYNNEI. Full variable domain (remainder filled in from reference TRBV2 and TRBJ2-3): EPEVTQTPSHQVTQMGQEVILRCVPISNHLYFYWYRQILGQKVEFLVSFYNNEISEKSEIFDDQFSVERPDGSNFTLKIRSTKLEDSAMYFCASRGQGGTDTQYFGPGTRLTVL.

This clone was detected once. The chain recombines TRBV19 with TRBJ2-1; TRBD2 matches at 11 bases. CDR3 length equals 19 residues. J lost 5 bases, V lost 7 bases, and 19 bases had no gene match. CDR1 and CDR2 (germline): LNHDA, SQIVND (reference sequence). CDR3 DNA: TGTGCCAGTACCTCGGGACTAGCGGACCCTTATTACGAAGACAATGAGCAGTTCTTC. Translated: CASTSGLADPYYEDNEQFF.

This clone was recorded once. Written as DNA, the CDR3 is TGTGCCAGCAGCCCGGGGAGAAATCTGAACACCGGGGAGCTGTTTTTT. This sequence encodes CASSPGRNLNTGELFF. The chain employs TRBV3-1 (or the pseudogene TRBV3-2) and TRBJ2-2, with D possibly being TRBD2 (5 bases). Trimming removed 4 bases from V and 1 base from J, with 13 bases in between. CDR1 and CDR2 (germline): LGHDT, YNNKEL (reference sequence). The CDR3 runs 16 residues.

This CDR3 is CASSPFSGNYGYTF. CDR3 DNA sequence: TGTGCCAGCAGCCCCTTCTCAGGGAACTATGGCTACACCTTC. The V call is TRBV7-8, the J call TRBJ1-2; the D gene is possibly TRBD1 (5 bases). V lost 5 bases and J lost 2, with 12 bases in between. Per the germline V gene, CDR1 is SGHVS and CDR2 is FQNEAQ. The CDR3 has 14 amino acids.

V and J are TRBV9 and TRBJ1-3, with a possible D match to TRBD1 (6 bases). The CDR3 is 14 amino acids. CDR1 SGDLS and CDR2 YYNGEE come from the germline V gene. Trimming took 5 bases from V and 0 from J, leaving 9 bases between them. The CDR3 DNA follows: TGTGCCAGCAGTGGACAGACCTCTGGAAACACCATATATTTT. Amino acids: CASSGQTSGNTIYF.

The chain is built from TRBV28 and TRBJ2-3; 12 bases line up with TRBD2. This CDR3 is built from 15 residues. Trimming removed 5 bases from V and 4 bases from J; junction bases left unmatched: 4. Germline CDR1 and CDR2: MDHEN and SYDVKM. CDR3 bases: TGTGCCAGCAGTCCTTGGACTAGCGGGGCAGATACGCAGTATTTT. As protein: CASSPWTSGADTQYF.

The V gene is TRBV6-5, the J gene TRBJ1-2; TRBD1 matches 11 bases. J gave up 5 bases and V 6 bases, and 8 bases lay outside the gene matches. Germline V gives CDR1 MNHEY, CDR2 SVGAGI. The CDR3 consists of 15 residues. The CDR3 sequence is CASRDRTGGSYGYTF. The CDR3 DNA reads as TGTGCCAGCAGGGACCGGACAGGGGGCAGTTATGGCTACACCTTC.

The rearrangement joins TRBV2 to TRBJ2-5, with a weak D call TRBD1 (6 bases). Looked up from germline, CDR1 is SNHLY and CDR2 is FYNNEI. CDR3 length: 16 amino acids. With 0 bases removed from V and 7 bases from J, the gap between germline ends came to 18 bases. The CDR3, as DNA: TGTGCCAGCAGTGAAGCCGGGACACGGCCCTGGGGGACCCAGTACTTC. Residues: CASSEAGTRPWGTQYF.

The CDR3 region is CASRRQANTGELFF. CDR3 DNA: TGTGCCAGCCGGAGACAGGCCAACACCGGGGAGCTGTTTTTT. This rearrangement joins TRBV7-3 to TRBJ2-2; D possibly corresponds to TRBD1 (6 bases). The CDR3 runs 14 residues. V dropped 8 bases and J dropped 2 bases, with 12 bases sitting between them. Germline V lookup: CDR1 SGHTA, CDR2 FQGTGA.

The chain recombines TRBV2 with TRBJ2-7; TRBD2 might be the D (5 bases). This CDR3 contains 14 residues. The germline gives CDR1 SNHLY, CDR2 FYNNEI. V was cut by 7 bases and J by 2 bases, with 15 bases left in between. For the CDR3, the DNA is TGTGCCAGCAAGAGGAGCGGCCTAACCTACGAGCAGTACTTC. It is translated as CASKRSGLTYEQYF.

CDR3 residues: CASSRTFNTGELFF. The CDR3 DNA reads as TGTGCCAGCTCTAGGACATTTAACACCGGGGAGCTGTTTTTT. This rearrangement joins TRBV6-5 to TRBJ2-2, with a weak D call TRBD1 (5 bases). The CDR3 contains 14 residues. V shed 8 bases and J shed 2 bases, with 12 bases lying between them. Germline V gene sequence: CDR1 MNHEY, CDR2 SVGAGI.

V and J are TRBV10-3 and TRBJ2-2; 9 nucleotides match TRBD1. CDR1 is ENHRY, CDR2 SYGVKD, per germline. CDR3 length equals 15 residues. The trim removed 2 bases at V and 3 bases at J, leaving 1 base unmatched. The CDR3 loop reads CAISEGTGYTGELFF. The CDR3 DNA reads TGTGCCATCAGTGAGGGGACAGGGTACACCGGGGAGCTGTTTTTT.

This clone came up once. The chain has TRBV19 and TRBJ2-3, with D perhaps matching TRBD2 (5 bases). Trimming took 2 bases from V and 2 from J, leaving 8 bases between them. Looked up from germline, CDR1 is LNHDA and CDR2 is SQIVND (reference sequence). This CDR3 has 14 amino acids. CDR3 nucleotides: TGTGCCAGTAGTATACGGGGAACCACAGATACGCAGTATTTT. Translating it yields CASSIRGTTDTQYF. The variable domain in full, with the rest retrieved from reference TRBV19 and TRBJ2-3, is DGGITQSPKYLFRKEGQNVTLSCEQNLNHDAMYWYRQDPGQGLRLIYYSQIVNDFQKGDIAEGYSVSREKKESFPLTVTSAQKNPTAFYLCASSIRGTTDTQYFGPGTRLTVL.

This chain joins TRBV24-1 and TRBJ1-5; 10 bases match TRBD1. The length of the CDR3 is 15 residues. V lost 3 bases to trimming and J lost 5 bases; unmatched junction nucleotides: 3. Per germline, CDR1 KGHDR and CDR2 SFDVKD. CDR3 sequence: CATSDLGQGDQPQHF. The CDR3 DNA is TGTGCCACCAGTGATCTCGGACAGGGGGATCAGCCCCAGCATTTT.

In regard to this clone: One end of the junction is discordant with germline, which a read error may explain. The V gene is TRBV7-2, the J gene TRBJ1-1, with D unclear. CDR3 length: 13 amino acids. The germline V gene encodes CDR1 SGHTA and CDR2 FQGNSA. The CDR3 sequence is CASSQAVHTEVFF. In DNA, the CDR3 is TGTGCCAGCAGCCAGGCTGTCCACACTGAAGTTTTCTTT.

This clone appeared once. This rearrangement joins TRBV19 to TRBJ2-5, with D perhaps TRBD1 (5 bases). CDR1 is LNHDA and CDR2 is SQIVND in the germline V gene (reference sequence). This CDR3 spans 12 amino acids. V lost 5 bases and J lost 3, with 7 bases in between. The DNA for the CDR3 is TGTGCCAGTAGTCAAGGGGAAGAGACCCAGTACTTC. It yields the protein CASSQGEETQYF.

This clone was found once. This chain links TRBV29-1 with TRBJ2-3; 7 bases align to TRBD1. The CDR3 spans 16 residues. CDR1 is SQVTM, CDR2 ANQGSEA, per germline. V lost 7 bases to trimming and J lost 2 bases; unmatched junction nucleotides: 15. The CDR3 DNA reads as TGCAGCGCCCCTGGACAGGAGTGGGGTAACACAGATACGCAGTATTTT. Translation gives CSAPGQEWGNTDTQYF.